These 16 T cell receptor beta chains originate from one sample sequenced in a study of blood T cell repertoires in COVID-19. Libraries were prepared by immunoSEQ multiplex PCR; TCRdb keeps only in-frame clonotypes and omits some of them. The data hold roughly 500,000 clones, with 70% to 90% observed a single time. The sequenced material came from peripheral blood. These TCRs come from a human donor in a cohort sampled during active COVID-19.

In this sample, this clone turned up a few times. The chain carries TRBV30 and TRBJ2-7; 10 nucleotides line up with TRBD2. CDR1 and CDR2 (germline): GTSNPN, SVGIG (reference sequence). The junction had 4 bases not matched to a gene; V was cut back by 0 bases and J by 5 bases. The CDR3 contains 14 residues. CDR3 in amino acids: CAWSVTSGINEQYF. DNA of the CDR3: TGTGCCTGGAGTGTAACTAGCGGGATCAACGAGCAGTACTTC.

The chain recombines TRBV19 with TRBJ2-5; TRBD2 agrees at 11 bases. The V and J ends lost 5 bases and 4 bases, in that order; junction bases with no gene match: 9. The CDR3 length is 16 residues. Germline V lookup: CDR1 LNHDA, CDR2 SQIVND (reference sequence). CDR3 DNA sequence: TGTGCCAGTAGTGCGTTAGCGGGAGGGCCCGGAGAGACCCAGTACTTC. Amino acids: CASSALAGGPGETQYF.

In DNA form, the CDR3 reads TGTGCCAGCAGTCCTGACAGGGTCCGGTCACCCCTCCACTTT. Amino acids: CASSPDRVRSPLHF. The chain joins TRBV27 to TRBJ1-6; TRBD1 matches at 7 bases. This CDR3 has 14 amino acids. The ends lost 5 bases at V and 10 bases at J; junction bases unmatched: 8. The germline V gene has CDR1 MNHEY and CDR2 SMNVEV (reference sequence).

CDR3 DNA sequence: TGTGCCAGCAGCTACGGACAGGACCTTAACTATGGCTACACCTTC. Encoded protein: CASSYGQDLNYGYTF. V and J are TRBV5-6 and TRBJ1-2; the match to TRBD1 covers 7 bases. V was pared by 3 bases and J by 1 base, with 6 bases of the junction left unmatched. CDR3 length equals 15 residues. Germline loops: CDR1 SGHDT, CDR2 YYEEEE.

The chain links TRBV19 to TRBJ2-1; D is uncertain. There are 15 residues in the CDR3. CDR1 is LNHDA, CDR2 SQIVND, per germline (reference sequence). V was shortened by 5 bases and J by 5 bases, with 16 bases between the two germline ends. Here the CDR3 reads CASSPRPHPNNEQFF. The CDR3 coding sequence is TGTGCCAGTAGTCCCAGGCCACACCCAAACAATGAGCAGTTCTTC.

The chain uses TRBV5-1 and TRBJ2-5; TRBD1 matches at 10 bases. Germline CDR1 reads SGHRS; CDR2 reads YFSETQ. CDR3 size: 16 residues. The junction had 6 bases not matched to a gene; V was cut back by 0 bases and J by 4 bases. CDR3 sequence (DNA): TGCGCCAGCAGCTTGGCGACAGGGGGCAACATAGAGACCCAGTACTTC. The encoded protein is CASSLATGGNIETQYF.

The V call is TRBV7-3, the J call TRBJ1-1; D possibly corresponds to TRBD1 (6 bases). CDR1 and CDR2 from the germline V gene are SGHTA and FQGTGA. This CDR3 has 13 residues. Trimming left V 6 bases short and J 6 bases short, with 14 bases between. CDR3 nucleotide sequence: TGTGCCAGCAGTTTATACAGGGTTTCTGAAGCTTTCTTT. Protein sequence: CASSLYRVSEAFF.

The chain is built from TRBV5-1 and TRBJ2-2; TRBD2 matches 7 bases. Trimming cost V 1 base and J 7 bases; bases outside gene matches: 10. The CDR3 extends over 16 amino acids. Germline-derived CDR1 and CDR2 are SGHRS and YFSETQ. The CDR3 loop reads CASSLTAGEQNGELFF. CDR3 DNA: TGCGCCAGCAGCTTGACGGCGGGAGAACAGAACGGGGAGCTGTTTTTT.

The V gene is TRBV3-1 (or the pseudogene TRBV3-2), the J gene TRBJ1-1; D not certain. V was trimmed by 1 base and J by 7 bases, leaving 10 bases between them. The germline V gene has CDR1 LGHDT and CDR2 YNNKEL (reference sequence). The CDR3 runs to 13 residues. The DNA for the CDR3 is TGTGCCAGCAGCCAAGGCAGCGGTCTTGAAGCTTTCTTT. It encodes CASSQGSGLEAFF.

The V call is TRBV28, the J call TRBJ2-1, with TRBD2 identical over 7 bases. The V segment lost 4 bases and the J segment 7 bases; nucleotides outside the gene matches: 13. The CDR3 consists of 16 residues. Germline values: CDR1 MDHEN, CDR2 SYDVKM. CDR3 region: CASSSQLARLRNEQFF. The CDR3 nucleotides are TGTGCCAGCAGTTCACAACTAGCGAGATTAAGGAATGAGCAGTTCTTC.

The gene calls are TRBV28 and TRBJ2-1, with 8 bases aligning to TRBD1. The junction had 4 bases not matched to a gene; V was cut back by 2 bases and J by 1 base. The CDR3 length is 16 residues. Looked up from germline, CDR1 is MDHEN and CDR2 is SYDVKM. CDR3 region: CASSLAGQVSYNEQFF. CDR3 DNA: TGTGCCAGCAGTTTAGCGGGACAGGTATCCTACAATGAGCAGTTCTTC.

V gene TRBV6-1 combines with J gene TRBJ1-4; the D gene is possibly TRBD1 (5 bases). V lost 3 bases and J 8 bases, leaving 16 bases between the germline ends. Germline V lookup: CDR1 MNHNS, CDR2 SASEGT. This CDR3 contains 15 residues. The CDR3 sequence: CASSEGSGIGEKLFF. DNA of the CDR3: TGTGCCAGCAGTGAGGGTTCAGGGATAGGCGAAAAACTGTTTTTT.

The V gene is TRBV7-2, the J gene TRBJ1-3; 8 positions match TRBD1. Germline V gene data show CDR1 as SGHTA and CDR2 as FQGNSA. V was clipped by 5 bases and J by 3 bases; unmatched bases: 9. The CDR3 has 16 amino acids. CDR3 in DNA: TGTGCCAGCAGCCCCTGGACAGGGCTTGATGGAAACACCATATATTTT. Encoded protein: CASSPWTGLDGNTIYF.

V is TRBV3-1 (or the pseudogene TRBV3-2) and J is TRBJ1-6, with 9 bases matching TRBD1. The germline V gene encodes CDR1 LGHDT and CDR2 YNNKEL (reference sequence). This CDR3 region has 15 residues. V was pared by 4 bases and J by 9 bases, with 7 bases of the junction left unmatched. This CDR3 is CASSPQTGGVSPLHF. The CDR3 DNA reads TGTGCCAGCAGCCCTCAGACAGGGGGGGTTTCACCCCTCCACTTT.

This clone showed up just once. The chain combines TRBV19 with TRBJ2-5, with 9 positions matching TRBD1. J lost 9 bases, V lost 4 bases, and 9 bases had no gene match. This CDR3 is 14 amino acids long. Germline loops: CDR1 LNHDA, CDR2 SQIVND (reference sequence). The CDR3 DNA reads TGTGCCAGTAGTAGGACGGGACAGGGTCCGTCCCAGTACTTC. This translates into CASSRTGQGPSQYF.

The CDR3 bases are TGTGCCAGCAGTTACACAGTGGCTCCCCAAGAGACCCAGTACTTC. Protein: CASSYTVAPQETQYF. The rearrangement uses TRBV6-5 and TRBJ2-5; D is unclear. V lost 2 bases, J lost 1 base, and 11 bases lay in between. This CDR3 has 15 amino acids. Per germline, CDR1 MNHEY and CDR2 SVGAGI.